This TCR beta chain emerged from a study of identifying expanded T cells in peripheral blood. Study conclusions and caveats: Over approximately two and four weeks, about 15 and 19 clones changed, versus approximately 1.2 between replicates.

No infections or other immune events were documented during collection. Germline values: CDR1 LGHNA, CDR2 YSLEER. V lost 0 bases, J lost 9 bases, and 12 bases lay in between. The CDR3 is made up of 14 amino acids. In regard to this clone: Its antigen is not identified.

The repertoire was sequenced with immunoSEQ multiplex PCR; TCRdb's copy has only in-frame clones and lacks some. Of about 86,000 clones listed, nearly 90% are singletons. This chain uses TRBV4-3 with TRBJ1-5; possible D gene TRBD1, 6 bases. This clonotype originated in a person aged 18-70 years in good health. The sample was blood. The CDR3 sequence is CASSQEGGPGPQHF. The CDR3 DNA reads TGCGCCAGCAGCCAAGAAGGGGGGCCAGGGCCCCAGCATTTT.